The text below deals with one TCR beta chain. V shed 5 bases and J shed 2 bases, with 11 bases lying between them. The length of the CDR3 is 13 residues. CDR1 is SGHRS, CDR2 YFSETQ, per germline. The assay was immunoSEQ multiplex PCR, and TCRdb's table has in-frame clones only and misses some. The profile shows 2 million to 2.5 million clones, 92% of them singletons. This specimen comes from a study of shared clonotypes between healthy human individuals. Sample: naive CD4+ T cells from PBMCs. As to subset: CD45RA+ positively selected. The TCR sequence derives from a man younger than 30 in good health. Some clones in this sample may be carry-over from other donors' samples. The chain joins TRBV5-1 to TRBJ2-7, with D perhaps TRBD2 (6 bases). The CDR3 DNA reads TGCGCCAGCAGGCGGGACTGGGCCTACGAGCAGTACTTC. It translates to CASRRDWAYEQYF.